These 7 T cell receptor beta chains were all obtained from the same sample, sequenced in a study of T cell repertoires in cytomegalovirus infection. From the reads, TCRdb called clonotypes with MiXCR, one entry per CDR3 protein. Found here are 300,000 to 450,000 distinct CDR3 sequences, 15% to 20% of them singletons; the top ten hold roughly 9%. The source material was PBMCs. These receptors all come from a human donor in good health (CMV status not recorded). Some clones in this sample may be carry-over from other donors' samples.

Ten or more counts support this clonotype. V gene TRBV7-2 combines with J gene TRBJ1-6; D possibly corresponds to TRBD1 (6 bases). CDR3 size: 19 residues. Trimming cost V 5 bases and J 0 bases, with 20 bases left between them. Per the germline V gene, CDR1 is SGHTA and CDR2 is FQGNSA. CDR3 sequence: CASSAGTHSLSSYNSPLHF. The CDR3, as DNA: TGTGCCAGCAGCGCCGGGACACACTCCTTAAGCTCCTATAATTCACCCCTCCACTTT.

The chain uses TRBV18 and TRBJ1-2, with TRBD1 matching 7 bases. The CDR3 covers 14 residues. Germline V gene lookup returns CDR1 KGHSH and CDR2 LQKENI. Trimming removed 0 bases from V and 8 bases from J; junction bases left unmatched: 6. As DNA, the CDR3 is TGTGCCAGCTCACCACCCCCACAGGGGAAGGGCTACACCTTC. It yields the protein CASSPPPQGKGYTF.

This clonotype was picked up a small number of times. This chain links TRBV28 with TRBJ1-1; D unresolved. The germline V and J ends were trimmed by 6 bases and 6 bases, with 8 bases remaining between them. Germline V gene data show CDR1 as MDHEN and CDR2 as SYDVKM. The CDR3 length is 11 residues. The CDR3, as DNA: TGTGCCAGCAGGTCCGCGGCTGAAGCTTTCTTT. Translated: CASRSAAEAFF.

This chain joins TRBV7-9 and TRBJ1-2; D possibly corresponds to TRBD1 (5 bases). Germline assignment: CDR1 SEHNR and CDR2 FQNEAQ (reference sequence). This CDR3 spans 15 amino acids. V was clipped by 1 base and J by 4 bases, with 13 bases between them. Here the CDR3 DNA reads TGTGCCAGCAGCTTAGGTTTGGGGACGGCCTATGGCTACACCTTC. Protein: CASSLGLGTAYGYTF.

This clonotype was counted ten times or more. The chain carries TRBV18 and TRBJ2-7; TRBD1 aligns across 10 bases. The CDR3 totals 14 residues. The V gene's germline CDR1 is KGHSH and CDR2 LQKENI. V was pared by 8 bases and J by 4 bases, with 8 bases of the junction left unmatched. CDR3 in amino acids: CASSPGQGPYEQYF. DNA for the CDR3: TGTGCCAGCAGCCCGGGACAGGGGCCGTACGAGCAGTACTTC.

This clonotype appeared many times. The rearrangement links TRBV11-2 to TRBJ1-2; 7 bases are a match to TRBD1. V trimming: 5 bases; J trimming: 10 bases; junction bases outside the gene matches: 22. Per germline, CDR1 SGHAT and CDR2 FQNNGV. There are 17 residues in the CDR3. This CDR3 is CASSRSGQPITKIDYTF. The CDR3 coding sequence is TGTGCCAGCAGCCGTTCGGGACAGCCGATAACCAAGATTGACTACACCTTC.

Ten or more counts support this clonotype. The chain employs TRBV12-3 or TRBV12-4 and TRBJ2-3; TRBD2 matches 9 bases. The V segment lost 1 base and the J segment 2 bases; nucleotides outside the gene matches: 4. The CDR3 extends over 16 amino acids. The CDR3 DNA reads TGTGCCAGCAGTTTAGTAACTAGCGGGCCCACAGATACGCAGTATTTT. Protein: CASSLVTSGPTDTQYF.